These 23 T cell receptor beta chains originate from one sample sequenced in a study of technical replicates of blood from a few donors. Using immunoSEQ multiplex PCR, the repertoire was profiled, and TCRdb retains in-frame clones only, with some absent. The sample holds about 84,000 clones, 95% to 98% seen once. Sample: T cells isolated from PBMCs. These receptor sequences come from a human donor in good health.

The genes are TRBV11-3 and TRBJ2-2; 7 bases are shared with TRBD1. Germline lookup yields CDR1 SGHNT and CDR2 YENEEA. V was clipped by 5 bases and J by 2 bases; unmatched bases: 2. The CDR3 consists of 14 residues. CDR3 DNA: TGTGCCAGCAGCCGGGACAGTAACACCGGGGAGCTGTTTTTT. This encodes CASSRDSNTGELFF.

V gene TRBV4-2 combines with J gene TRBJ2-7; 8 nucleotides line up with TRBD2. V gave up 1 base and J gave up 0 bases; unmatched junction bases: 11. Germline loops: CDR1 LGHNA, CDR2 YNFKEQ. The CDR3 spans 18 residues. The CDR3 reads CASSQGPPGGRPSYEQYF. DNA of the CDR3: TGTGCCAGCAGCCAAGGCCCCCCGGGCGGGAGGCCCTCCTACGAGCAGTACTTC.

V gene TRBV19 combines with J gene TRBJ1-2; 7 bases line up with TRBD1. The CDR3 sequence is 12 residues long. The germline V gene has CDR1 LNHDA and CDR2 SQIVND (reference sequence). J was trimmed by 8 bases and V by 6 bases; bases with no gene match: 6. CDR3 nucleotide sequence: TGTGCCAGTAGAACAGGGGCGGGCGGCTACACCTTC. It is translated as CASRTGAGGYTF.

The CDR3 is CASSSSSSYNEQFF. For the CDR3, the DNA is TGCGCCAGCAGCTCCTCGAGCTCCTACAATGAGCAGTTCTTC. The chain recombines TRBV5-1 with TRBJ2-1; D gene ambiguous. The ends were cut back, 3 bases at V and 0 bases at J, with 7 bases in the middle. Germline-derived CDR1 and CDR2 are SGHRS and YFSETQ. This CDR3 has 14 amino acids.

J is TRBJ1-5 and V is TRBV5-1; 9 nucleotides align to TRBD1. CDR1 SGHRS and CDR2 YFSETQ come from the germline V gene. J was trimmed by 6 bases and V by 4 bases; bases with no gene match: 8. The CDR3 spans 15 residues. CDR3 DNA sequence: TGCGCCAGCAGCCTCGGGACAGGGCGGTTTCAGCCCCAGCATTTT. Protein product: CASSLGTGRFQPQHF.

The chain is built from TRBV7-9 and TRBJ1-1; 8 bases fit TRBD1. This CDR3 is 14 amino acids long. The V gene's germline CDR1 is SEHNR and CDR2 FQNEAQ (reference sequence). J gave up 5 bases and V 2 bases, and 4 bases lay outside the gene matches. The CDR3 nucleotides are TGTGCCAGCAGCTTAACCGGACAGGGAACTGAAGCTTTCTTT. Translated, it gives CASSLTGQGTEAFF. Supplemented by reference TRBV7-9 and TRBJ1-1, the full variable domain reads DTGVSQNPRHKITKRGQNVTFRCDPISEHNRLYWYRQTLGQGPEFLTYFQNEAQLEKSRLLSDRFSAERPKGSFSTLEIQRTEQGDSAMYLCASSLTGQGTEAFFGQGTRLTVV.

CDR3 in DNA: TGTGCCAGTTCCGGGACAGGGCTTGGGTATGAGCAGTTCTTC. The encoded protein is CASSGTGLGYEQFF. V gene TRBV7-8 combines with J gene TRBJ2-1, with 9 bases that match TRBD1. This CDR3 is 14 amino acids long. Trimming at V came to 9 bases and at J to 8 bases, leaving 11 bases not matched to a gene. Germline V gene data show CDR1 as SGHVS and CDR2 as FQNEAQ.

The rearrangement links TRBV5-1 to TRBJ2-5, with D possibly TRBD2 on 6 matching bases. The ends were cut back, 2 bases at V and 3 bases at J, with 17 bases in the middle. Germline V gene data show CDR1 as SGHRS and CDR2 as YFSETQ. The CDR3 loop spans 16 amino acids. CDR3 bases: TGCGCCAGCAGCTTAGGTTTTGGGGCGGGGAAAGAGACCCAGTACTTC. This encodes CASSLGFGAGKETQYF.

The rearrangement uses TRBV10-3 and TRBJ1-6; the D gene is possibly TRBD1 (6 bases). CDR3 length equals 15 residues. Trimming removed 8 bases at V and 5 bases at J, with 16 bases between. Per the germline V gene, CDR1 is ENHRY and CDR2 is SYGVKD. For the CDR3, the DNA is TGTGCCATCGGAGGGGGGGACCCTAATAATTCACCCCTCCACTTT. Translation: CAIGGGDPNNSPLHF.

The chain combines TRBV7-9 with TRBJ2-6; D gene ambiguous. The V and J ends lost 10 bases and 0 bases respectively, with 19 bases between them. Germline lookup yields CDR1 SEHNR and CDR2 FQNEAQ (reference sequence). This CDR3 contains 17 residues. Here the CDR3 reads CAILIPRESSGANVLTF. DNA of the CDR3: TGTGCCATTTTAATCCCCCGAGAGAGCTCTGGGGCCAACGTCCTGACTTTC.

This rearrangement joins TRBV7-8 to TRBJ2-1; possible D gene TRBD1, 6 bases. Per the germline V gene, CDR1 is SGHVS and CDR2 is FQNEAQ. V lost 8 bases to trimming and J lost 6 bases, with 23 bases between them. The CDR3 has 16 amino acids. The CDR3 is CASVLKQGSISNEQFF. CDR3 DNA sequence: TGTGCCAGCGTCCTGAAACAGGGCTCGATTAGCAATGAGCAGTTCTTC.

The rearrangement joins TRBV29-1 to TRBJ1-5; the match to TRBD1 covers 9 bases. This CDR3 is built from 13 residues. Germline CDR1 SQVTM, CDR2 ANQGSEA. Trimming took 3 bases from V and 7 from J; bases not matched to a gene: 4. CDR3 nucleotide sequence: TGCAGCGTTGAGATCACAGGGGGCCAGCCCCAGCATTTT. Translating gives CSVEITGGQPQHF.

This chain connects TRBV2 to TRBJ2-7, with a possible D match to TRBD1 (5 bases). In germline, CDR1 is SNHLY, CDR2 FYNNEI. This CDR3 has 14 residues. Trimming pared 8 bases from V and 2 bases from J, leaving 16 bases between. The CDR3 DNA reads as TGTGCCAGCCATGCGCACACAGGTGCCTACGAGCAGTACTTC. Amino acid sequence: CASHAHTGAYEQYF. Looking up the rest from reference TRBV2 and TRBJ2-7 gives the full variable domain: EPEVTQTPSHQVTQMGQEVILRCVPISNHLYFYWYRQILGQKVEFLVSFYNNEISEKSEIFDDQFSVERPDGSNFTLKIRSTKLEDSAMYFCASHAHTGAYEQYFGPGTRLTVT.

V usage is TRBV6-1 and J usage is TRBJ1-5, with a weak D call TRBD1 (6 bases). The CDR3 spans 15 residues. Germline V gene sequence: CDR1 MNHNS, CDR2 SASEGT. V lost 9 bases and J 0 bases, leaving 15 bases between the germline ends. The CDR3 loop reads CASTRSGDSNQPQHF. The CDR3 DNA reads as TGTGCCAGTACCCGCTCAGGGGATAGCAATCAGCCCCAGCATTTT.

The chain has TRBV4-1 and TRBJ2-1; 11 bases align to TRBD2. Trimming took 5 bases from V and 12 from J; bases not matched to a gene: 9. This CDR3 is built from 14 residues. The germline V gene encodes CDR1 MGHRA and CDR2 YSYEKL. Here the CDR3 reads CASSSIAGGPSQFF. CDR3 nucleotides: TGCGCCAGCAGCAGTATAGCGGGGGGGCCTTCGCAGTTCTTC.

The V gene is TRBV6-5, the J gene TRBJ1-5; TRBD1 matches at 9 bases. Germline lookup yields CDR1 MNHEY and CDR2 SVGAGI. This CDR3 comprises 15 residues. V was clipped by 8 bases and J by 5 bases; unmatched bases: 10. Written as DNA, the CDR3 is TGTGCCAGCGGCCCGGGACAGGGTGTTTATCAGCCCCAGCATTTT. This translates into CASGPGQGVYQPQHF.

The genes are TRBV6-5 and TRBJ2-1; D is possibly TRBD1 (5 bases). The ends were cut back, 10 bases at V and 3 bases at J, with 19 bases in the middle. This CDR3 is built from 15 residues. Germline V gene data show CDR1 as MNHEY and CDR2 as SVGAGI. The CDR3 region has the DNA TGTGCCACCTACCGTCGGGCTAGGGGCTACAATGAGCAGTTCTTC. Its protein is CATYRRARGYNEQFF.

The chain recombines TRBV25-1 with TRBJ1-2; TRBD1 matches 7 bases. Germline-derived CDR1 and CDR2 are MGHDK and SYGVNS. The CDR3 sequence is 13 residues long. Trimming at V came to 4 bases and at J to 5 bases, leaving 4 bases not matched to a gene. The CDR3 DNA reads TGTGCCAGCAGTGCCGGGACAGCGTATGGCTACACCTTC. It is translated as CASSAGTAYGYTF.

The CDR3 is CASSLGRTSDNTGELFF. CDR3 nucleotides: TGTGCCAGCAGCTTAGGAAGGACTAGCGATAACACCGGGGAGCTGTTTTTT. The rearrangement uses TRBV7-9 and TRBJ2-2; 9 nucleotides line up with TRBD2. The trim removed 1 base at V and 2 bases at J, leaving 5 bases unmatched. The CDR3 is 17 amino acids. Germline loops: CDR1 SEHNR, CDR2 FQNEAQ (reference sequence).

The CDR3 DNA follows: TGTGCCAGCAGTTATGGACTAGCGGGTAACACAGATACGCAGTATTTT. Translating gives CASSYGLAGNTDTQYF. The chain recombines TRBV6-6 with TRBJ2-3; TRBD2 matches 11 bases. In germline, CDR1 is MNHNY, CDR2 SVGAGI (reference sequence). This CDR3 has 16 amino acids. J was trimmed by 2 bases and V by 3 bases; bases with no gene match: 4.

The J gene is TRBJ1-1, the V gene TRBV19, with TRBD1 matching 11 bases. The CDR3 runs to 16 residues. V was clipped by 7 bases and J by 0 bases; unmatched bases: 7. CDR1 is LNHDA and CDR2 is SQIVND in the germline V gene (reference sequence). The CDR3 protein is CASIKDRGRLNTEAFF. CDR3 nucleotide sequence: TGTGCCAGTATCAAGGACAGGGGGCGATTGAACACTGAAGCTTTCTTT.

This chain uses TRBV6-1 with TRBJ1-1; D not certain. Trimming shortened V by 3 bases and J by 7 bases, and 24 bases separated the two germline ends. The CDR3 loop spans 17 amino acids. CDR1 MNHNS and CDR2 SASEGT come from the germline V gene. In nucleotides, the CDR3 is TGTGCCAGCAGTGAGCCAACGAAATCGTGGAGTTCGGATGAAGCTTTCTTT. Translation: CASSEPTKSWSSDEAFF.

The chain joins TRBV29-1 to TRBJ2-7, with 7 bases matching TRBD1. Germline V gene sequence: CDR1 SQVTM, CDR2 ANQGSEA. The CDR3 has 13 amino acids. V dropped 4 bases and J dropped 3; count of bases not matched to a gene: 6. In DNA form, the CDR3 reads TGCAGCGTTGTGGAAAGGGACAGCTACGAGCAGTACTTC. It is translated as CSVVERDSYEQYF.